This T cell receptor (beta chain) was captured by sequencing in a study of shared clonotypes between healthy human individuals (dated by TCRdb to the early 2020s). As for the study more broadly: The cohort included a few men and a couple of women between 18 and 49 years of age. For each donor, CD4 naive and CD4 memory were each given three plates, CD8 naive was given two plates, and CD8 memory was given one plate. To estimate repertoire size and how much clonotypes are shared between individuals, the study performed deep sequencing of blood TCR repertoires from a few healthy adults. To increase sequencing depth and limit assay-specific biases, different laboratories used diverse techniques to prepare libraries and sequence TCR repertoires. Leukapheresis yielded between about 0.94 and 9.5 billion PBMCs per donor. What the research found in general, with its limitations: Only blood was sampled, and tissue TCR repertoires likely differ from those in blood. Estimated clonotype richness was generally larger for naive than for memory subsets. Pairwise subsampling indicated that sequencing depth was expected to affect the degree of clonotype sharing among donors. The genetic and exposure-history diversity represented was limited by the small number of donors. Roughly 5.2% of naive CD4, approximately 3.7% of naive CD8, approximately 2.2% of memory CD4, and over 0.35% of memory CD8 clonotypes were shared across several donors. Incomplete sequencing was indicated by rarefaction of sorted-subset datasets, despite the large sequencing depth. Compared with non-shared clonotypes, the clonotypes found in all four sorted-subset donors had higher generation probabilities.

Donors were healthy HIV-negative adults with no recently reported acute infections or vaccinations. Every donor was a Caucasian adult residing in Nashville, Tennessee, USA. Magnetic negative selection was used to enrich CD4+ T cells, after which naive cells were positively selected on CD45RA and the negative fraction became the memory subset. After blood collection by leukapheresis, PBMCs were isolated using Ficoll-Histopaque density gradient centrifugation and then cryopreserved in the vapor phase of liquid nitrogen. Purity and quantity of every magnetically sorted T cell population were checked by analytical flow cytometry. From each sorted fraction, genomic DNA was isolated and quantified by UV absorbance on a Nanodrop 2000c. Using the deep immunoSEQ assay, multiplex PCR amplified TCR CDR3 regions from genomic DNA. For each cell subset, the extracted genomic DNA was distributed evenly across all wells of several immunoSEQ 96-well plates, and each plate served as one replicate. Each replicate PCR for sorted subsets received about 200 ng genomic DNA, equal to roughly 30,000 T cell genomes. The purified libraries were quantified using a Qubit 3.0 fluorometer, sized with a Bioanalyzer 2100, and then quantified again using the KAPA Library Quantification kit. Every immunoSEQ 96-well plate was sequenced on a dedicated single-read 150-cycle Illumina NextSeq 550 flow cell. Concerning the study's data processing: Because the immunoSEQ output included only junctional sequences and no quality scores, the filtering could not be the same as the filtering used for full-length reads. To assign V/J genes and CDR3, sequences were annotated using PyIR, a Python wrapper for IgBLAST v1.9, with IMGT germline references. Reads were filtered out if the reads had weak V/J assignments (E-value above 1e-6), no CDR3, stop codons, out-of-frame junctions, or ambiguous translated residues. V3J clonotypes were defined by identical inferred V gene, J gene, and CDR3 amino acid sequence. The percentage overlap between two repertoires was calculated by dividing the number of shared unique clonotypes by the size of the smaller repertoire. Richness of each repertoire was evaluated using RTK rarefaction, the Chao1 estimator, and Recon v2.1 estimates of unobserved clonotypes. For all TCRbeta clonotypes obtained by the gDNA method from a few donors, generation probabilities were computed with OLGA. In TCRdb, the immuneACCESS table is reduced to in-frame sequences with V and J assigned. These tables do not hold every clone; where another copy was compared, an unresolved V gene accounts for under half, and the others remain unexplained. V, J and clone size are taken as reported in that table, and D and trimming were inferred from the DNA itself. Counted in this sample were around 2.1 million clones; around 95% of them appeared once. The ten largest clones add up to roughly 0.13% of the sample.

The CDR3 runs 14 amino acids, cysteine and phenylalanine included. The sequence is cut down to CDR3 DNA, 42 bases in frame from base 1. CDR1 SGHTA and CDR2 FQGNSA were looked up in the germline V gene. V sheds 7 bases and J sheds 2 bases, leaving 13 bases between their ends. Comment on this clone: The antigen it binds to is not known. The sample holds no much larger clone one base away, and base qualities are not on file.

Sample: naive CD4+ T cells sorted from blood. The sample's cell subset or site label, in plain terms: CD45RA+ positively selected. The source is a man aged 18 to 29 in good health. The chain employs TRBV7-2 and TRBJ2-3, with TRBD1 perhaps the D gene, on 6 matching bases. The bases are TGTGCCAGCACCTTGGACAGCCTCACAGATACGCAGTATTTT. This is translated as CASTLDSLTDTQYF.